This T cell receptor beta chain comes out of a study of beta chain features in type 1 diabetes. Study results and caveats: A cDNA-based sequencing approach could over-represent cells with high TCR expression. Within the patient group, naive, central memory and Treg TCRB repertoires appeared more similar to each other than within healthy donors.

The germline gives CDR1 SGHTA, CDR2 FQGNSA. Trimming took off 10 bases at V and 1 base at J, with 10 bases between the two ends. The CDR3 runs to 13 residues. This clone was seen many times. What it binds is not known. The sequenced template was cDNA made from the entire isolated RNA. Produced via immunoSEQ multiplex PCR; TCRdb's table is partial and in-frame only. The sample shows 200,000 to 250,000 clones, about 11% of them seen only once. The single heparinised draw taken from each donor contained around 100 mL of blood on average. Each population that was sorted was more than 95% pure. The sequencing sample was made of central memory CD4+ T cells from blood. The chain carries TRBV7-2 and TRBJ2-2; maybe TRBD2 (6 bases). The clonotype was recovered from a man aged 18 to 29 in good health. The CDR3 DNA sequence: TGTGCCACGGGGGATATGAACACCGGGGAGCTGTTTTTT. This encodes CATGDMNTGELFF.